A selection of T cell receptor beta chains follows, all from one sample in a study of T cell responses to AZD1222 COVID-19 vaccine. Here immunoSEQ multiplex PCR was the method, and the copy in TCRdb shows in-frame clones only, minus some. The sample lists about 110,000 clones; roughly 80% were seen once. The specimen was peripheral blood, collected on day 0 of AZD1222 vaccination. All receptors come from an adult in good health. CDR3s include the opening cysteine and the closing phenylalanine or tryptophan. A D gene is named only where the DNA matches it firmly. The size entry is marked missing in some rows and otherwise reads once, few, many or a size class.

TGTGCCAGCAGCGGAACAGGGGGCTATGGCTACACCTTC,CASSGTGGYGYTF,.,TRBD1,TRBJ1-2,TRBV9
TGTGCCATCAGATCCGGGACAGGGGTTTCACCCCTCCACTTT,CAIRSGTGVSPLHF,.,TRBD1,TRBJ1-6,TRBV10-3
TGTGCCAGCAGCTCCGGCGCTAGCGGGGGGGCGCGGGAGACCCAGTACTTC,CASSSGASGGARETQYF,.,TRBD2,TRBJ2-5,TRBV7-2
TGTGCCAGCAGCTTGTTCGGGACAGGGGGTTTCGGAGAAAAACTGTTTTTT,CASSLFGTGGFGEKLFF,.,TRBD1,TRBJ1-4,TRBV7-2
TGTGCCTGGAGTGTTAGCGGGGGGGCCTTTGAGCAGTTCTTC,CAWSVSGGAFEQFF,.,TRBD2,TRBJ2-1,TRBV30
TGTGCCAGCAGTGTCAGGAGGGGCAGGGGCGTCCTTTACGAGCAGTACTTC,CASSVRRGRGVLYEQYF,.,.,TRBJ2-7,TRBV6-1
TGCAGCGTTGAAATGGGCAGCACAGATACGCAGTATTTT,CSVEMGSTDTQYF,once,.,TRBJ2-3,TRBV29-1
TGCAGCTTCCGGGACAGTGGCTACAATGAGCAGTTCTTC,CSFRDSGYNEQFF,.,TRBD1,TRBJ2-1,TRBV29-1
TGTGCCAGCAGGGGGGGGACAGATACGCAGTATTTT,CASRGGTDTQYF,.,TRBD2,TRBJ2-3,TRBV28
TGTGCCAGCTCACCCAGGGCAACTAATGAAAAACTGTTTTTT,CASSPRATNEKLFF,.,.,TRBJ1-4,TRBV18
TGCAGCGTGCAAGGGACAGACCAAGAGACCCAGTACTTC,CSVQGTDQETQYF,.,TRBD1,TRBJ2-5,TRBV29-1
TGTGCCAGCAGCCCCGGGGGAGGGATCTACGAGCAGTACTTC,CASSPGGGIYEQYF,few,TRBD2,TRBJ2-7,TRBV7-2
TGTGCCAGCAGCTGGTGGCGGCGGGGGCAAATCCAAGAGACCCAGTACTTC,CASSWWRRGQIQETQYF,.,.,TRBJ2-5,TRBV7-6
TGTGCCAGCAGCTTCGGGACAGGCTATGGAAACACCATATATTTT,CASSFGTGYGNTIYF,.,TRBD1,TRBJ1-3,TRBV5-8
TGTGCCAGCAGCCCACAGGGTATAGGGGGGAGTGAAGCTTTCTTT,CASSPQGIGGSEAFF,.,.,TRBJ1-1,TRBV7-9
TGTGCCAGCAGCTCCCAAGGCGGGCCTAGCTCCTACGAGCAGTACTTC,CASSSQGGPSSYEQYF,.,.,TRBJ2-7,TRBV7-2
TGTGCCAGCAGCTTAGGGCAGGCCAACTATGGCTACACCTTC,CASSLGQANYGYTF,once,.,TRBJ1-2,TRBV7-9
TGCGCCAGCAGCCAAGAAAGGGTCCGGGGCGGCGACTATGGCTACACCTTC,CASSQERVRGGDYGYTF,once,.,TRBJ1-2,TRBV4-1
TGTGCCAGCAGGCCCAGACTAGCGGGGGATGAGACCCAGTACTTC,CASRPRLAGDETQYF,.,TRBD2,TRBJ2-5,TRBV25-1